The clone carrying this T cell receptor beta chain was seen repeatedly, ten times or more. The antigen remains unidentified. Staining for CD45RO/CCR7/CD25/CD127/CD95/CD27 allowed sorting of CD4+ naive, central memory, regulatory and stem cell-like memory cells. After removal of 4 bases from V and 4 bases from J, the junction contained 3 bases not matched to a gene. The CDR3 sequence is 13 residues long. In germline, CDR1 is SQVTM, CDR2 ANQGSEA. This record belongs to a study of beta chain features in type 1 diabetes. Every bit of the isolated RNA underwent reverse transcription, so sequencing read expressed TCRB transcripts. Here immunoSEQ multiplex PCR was the method, and the copy in TCRdb shows in-frame clones only, minus some. The table lists 150,000 to 180,000 clones, around 8% of them singletons. Findings of the study overall: Naive, central memory and Treg TCRB repertoires seemed to resemble each other more closely in patients than they did in healthy donors. Shorter templates might be favored by PCR, and equally so in patients and in controls.

The chain is built from TRBV29-1 and TRBJ2-7; TRBD1 aligns across 11 bases. The sequence derives from a man younger than 30 in good health. Input material: central memory CD4+ T cells from blood. The CDR3 nucleotides read TGCAGCGTTGGTCGGGACAGGGGGTACGAGCAGTACTTC. Protein: CSVGRDRGYEQYF.